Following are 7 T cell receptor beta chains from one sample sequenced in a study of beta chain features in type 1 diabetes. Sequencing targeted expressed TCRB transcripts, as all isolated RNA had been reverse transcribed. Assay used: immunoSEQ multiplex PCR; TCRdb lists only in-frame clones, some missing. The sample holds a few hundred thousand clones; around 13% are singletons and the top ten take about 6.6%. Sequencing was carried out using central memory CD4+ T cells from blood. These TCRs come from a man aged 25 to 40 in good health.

CDR3 loop: CASSYSTSGTYEQYF. CDR3 coding DNA: TGTGCCAGCAGTTACTCGACAAGCGGTACCTACGAGCAGTACTTC. This chain links TRBV6-5 with TRBJ2-7; perhaps TRBD2 as D (5 bases). The CDR3 loop spans 15 amino acids. CDR1 and CDR2 from the germline V gene are MNHEY and SVGAGI. V lost 0 bases to trimming and J lost 2 bases, with 11 bases between them.

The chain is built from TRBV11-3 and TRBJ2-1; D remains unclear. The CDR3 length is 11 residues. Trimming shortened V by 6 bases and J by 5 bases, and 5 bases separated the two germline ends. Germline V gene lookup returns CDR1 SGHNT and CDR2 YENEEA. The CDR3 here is CASSHDNEQFF. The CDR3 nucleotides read TGTGCCAGCAGTCATGACAATGAGCAGTTCTTC.

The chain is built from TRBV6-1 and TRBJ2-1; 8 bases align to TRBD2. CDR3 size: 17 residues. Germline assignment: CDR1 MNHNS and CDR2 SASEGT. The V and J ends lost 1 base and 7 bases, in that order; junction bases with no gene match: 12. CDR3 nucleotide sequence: TGTGCCAGCAGTGAAGTCCCTAGCGGGCTAGGCCGGAATGAGCAGTTCTTC. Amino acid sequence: CASSEVPSGLGRNEQFF.

CDR3 loop: CASSVAAVGGGSGTEAFF. The CDR3 coding sequence is TGTGCCAGCAGCGTAGCAGCCGTTGGGGGGGGTTCAGGCACTGAAGCTTTCTTT. The chain employs TRBV9 and TRBJ1-1, with TRBD1 as a possible D gene (5 bases). CDR1 is SGDLS and CDR2 is YYNGEE in the germline V gene. The CDR3 is made up of 18 amino acids. V was pared by 0 bases and J by 4 bases, with 22 bases between. Drawing the rest from reference TRBV9 and TRBJ1-1, the complete variable domain is DSGVTQTPKHLITATGQRVTLRCSPRSGDLSVYWYQQSLDQGLQFLIQYYNGEERAKGNILERFSAQQFPDLHSELNLSSLELGDSALYFCASSVAAVGGGSGTEAFFGQGTRLTVV.

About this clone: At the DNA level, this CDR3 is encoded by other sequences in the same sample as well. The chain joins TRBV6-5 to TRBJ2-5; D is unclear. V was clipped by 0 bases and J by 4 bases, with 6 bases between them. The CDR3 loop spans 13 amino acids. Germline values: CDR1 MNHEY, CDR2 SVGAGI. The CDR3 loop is CASSYSVGETQYF. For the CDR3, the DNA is TGTGCCAGCAGTTACTCAGTCGGAGAGACCCAGTACTTC.

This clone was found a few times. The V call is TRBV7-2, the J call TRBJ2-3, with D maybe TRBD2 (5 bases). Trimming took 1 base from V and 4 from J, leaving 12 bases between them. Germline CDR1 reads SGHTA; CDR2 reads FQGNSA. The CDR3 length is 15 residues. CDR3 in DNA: TGTGCCAGCAGCTTAGAGCCTCGGGGAGCAGATACGCAGTATTTT. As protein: CASSLEPRGADTQYF.

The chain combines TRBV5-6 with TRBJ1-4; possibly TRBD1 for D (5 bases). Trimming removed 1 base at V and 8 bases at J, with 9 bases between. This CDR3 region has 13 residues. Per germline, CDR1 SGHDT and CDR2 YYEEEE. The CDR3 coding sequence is TGTGCCAGCAGCTTGTCGACAGCGGAAAAACTGTTTTTT. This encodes CASSLSTAEKLFF.